This TCR beta chain was captured in a study of shared clonotypes between healthy human individuals. The CDR3 is 14 residues long. From germline, CDR1 is MDHEN and CDR2 SYDVKM. Trimming removed 4 bases at V and 12 bases at J, with 18 bases between. Sequencing used immunoSEQ multiplex PCR; TCRdb keeps in-frame clones, though not all of them. The data hold roughly 2.5 million clones, with more than 80% observed a single time. The sequenced sample was naive CD4+ T cells sorted from blood. Subset reported: CD45RA+ positively selected. The sequence derives from a man aged 18 to 29 in good health. The rearrangement links TRBV28 to TRBJ1-4; D gene uncertain. The CDR3 region has the DNA TGTGCCAGCAGTTCCGGGGTTCGGCGGTACGAACTGTTTTTT. This sequence encodes CASSSGVRRYELFF.